These 28 T cell receptor beta chains originate from one sample sequenced in a study of technical replicates of blood from a handful of donors. Generated by immunoSEQ multiplex PCR, the TCRdb table keeps only in-frame clones and is missing some. Among more than 80,000 clones listed, roughly 94% were seen once. Specimen: T cells isolated from PBMCs. These receptors all come from a human donor in good health.

The rearrangement uses TRBV28 and TRBJ1-5; a weak D match, TRBD1 (6 bases). CDR1 MDHEN and CDR2 SYDVKM come from the germline V gene. Deletions cut 2 bases from V and 3 bases from J, with 8 bases between. The CDR3 runs to 14 residues. CDR3 bases: TGTGCCAGCAGTTTAAACAGGGTCAATCAGCCCCAGCATTTT. Translation gives CASSLNRVNQPQHF.

The chain uses TRBV28 and TRBJ1-4; no clear D. The CDR3 is made up of 11 amino acids. The V end was cut by 4 bases, the J end by 7 bases, with 4 bases between. Germline CDR1 reads MDHEN; CDR2 reads SYDVKM. The CDR3 DNA reads as TGTGCCAGCAGTTCCGTTGAAAAACTGTTTTTT. Translation: CASSSVEKLFF. Full variable domain (outside the CDR3, taken from reference TRBV28 and TRBJ1-4): DVKVTQSSRYLVKRTGEKVFLECVQDMDHENMFWYRQDPGLGLRLIYFSYDVKMKEKGDIPEGYSVSREKKERFSLILESASTNQTSMYLCASSSVEKLFFGSGTQLSVL.

DNA of the CDR3: TGTGCCAGCTCACAGACGGGACAGGGCGTGGGTCAGCCCCAGCATTTT. As protein: CASSQTGQGVGQPQHF. The chain links TRBV18 to TRBJ1-5, with 9 nucleotides matching TRBD1. The CDR3 loop spans 16 amino acids. V was clipped by 4 bases and J by 6 bases; unmatched bases: 10. CDR1 and CDR2 (germline): KGHSH, LQKENI.

The chain joins TRBV29-1 to TRBJ2-6, with a possible D match to TRBD1 (5 bases). There are 15 residues in the CDR3. Looked up from germline, CDR1 is SQVTM and CDR2 is ANQGSEA. V dropped 1 base and J dropped 2 bases, with 9 bases sitting between them. CDR3 sequence (DNA): TGCAGCGTTGAAGTTGTAGGGGCTGGGGCCAACGTCCTGACTTTC. The encoded protein is CSVEVVGAGANVLTF.

This CDR3 reads CASSRDSVNTGELFF. CDR3 nucleotide sequence: TGTGCCAGCAGCCGGGACAGCGTGAACACCGGGGAGCTGTTTTTT. The chain combines TRBV7-2 with TRBJ2-2; 7 nucleotides match TRBD1. The CDR3 is 15 amino acids. J lost 1 base, V lost 5 bases, and 4 bases had no gene match. From germline, CDR1 is SGHTA and CDR2 FQGNSA. Full variable domain (rest looked up from reference TRBV7-2 and TRBJ2-2): GAGVSQSPSNKVTEKGKDVELRCDPISGHTALYWYRQSLGQGLEFLIYFQGNSAPDKSGLPSDRFSAERTGGSVSTLTIQRTQQEDSAVYLCASSRDSVNTGELFFGEGSRLTVL.

V and J are TRBV4-2 and TRBJ2-7; TRBD2 aligns across 8 bases. This CDR3 has 12 amino acids. V was pared by 2 bases and J by 6 bases, with 0 bases of the junction left unmatched. Germline CDR1 LGHNA, CDR2 YNFKEQ. CDR3 DNA: TGTGCCAGCAGCCAACTAGCGGGCGAGCAGTACTTC. This translates into CASSQLAGEQYF.

This clone was observed a single time. This sequence joins TRBV6-4 and TRBJ2-3; the match to TRBD2 covers 7 bases. With 3 bases clipped from V and 3 bases from J, the junction kept 0 bases outside the gene matches. CDR3 size: 13 residues. Germline values: CDR1 MRHNA, CDR2 SNTAGT. The CDR3 region is CASSERETDTQYF. In DNA form, the CDR3 reads TGTGCCAGCAGTGAGCGGGAGACAGATACGCAGTATTTT.

This clone occurred a few times. The V call is TRBV19, the J call TRBJ1-1, with 11 bases matching TRBD1. The germline V gene encodes CDR1 LNHDA and CDR2 SQIVND (reference sequence). There are 13 residues in the CDR3. Trimming took 8 bases from V and 4 from J; bases not matched to a gene: 3. The CDR3 region has the DNA TGTGCCAGTGGTGGGACAGGGGGCACTGAAGCTTTCTTT. Protein sequence: CASGGTGGTEAFF.

The V and J genes are TRBV19 and TRBJ1-5, with 8 bases aligning to TRBD1. Germline V CDR1 and CDR2: LNHDA, SQIVND (reference sequence). The CDR3 extends over 17 amino acids. Trimming at V came to 4 bases and at J to 7 bases, leaving 15 bases not matched to a gene. CDR3 sequence: CASSTVGTGSFGQPQHF. CDR3 sequence (DNA): TGTGCCAGTAGTACCGTCGGGACAGGCAGTTTCGGGCAGCCCCAGCATTTT.

V and J are TRBV2 and TRBJ2-7; perhaps TRBD1 as D (6 bases). The V end lost 5 bases, the J end lost 3 bases, and 17 bases lay between the germline ends. The CDR3 runs 15 residues. CDR1 is SNHLY and CDR2 is FYNNEI in the germline V gene. CDR3 loop: CASSSRGGAGYEQYF. Written as DNA, the CDR3 is TGTGCCAGCAGTTCCCGAGGGGGAGCCGGCTACGAGCAGTACTTC.

V gene TRBV5-6 combines with J gene TRBJ1-2; TRBD1 might be the D (6 bases). The CDR3 contains 14 residues. CDR1 is SGHDT and CDR2 is YYEEEE in the germline V gene. Trimming cost V 4 bases and J 3 bases, with 13 bases left between them. The CDR3 sequence is CASSLTGQHYGYTF. The CDR3 nucleotides read TGTGCCAGCAGCCTGACCGGACAGCACTATGGCTACACCTTC.

The J gene is TRBJ1-4, the V gene TRBV7-2; TRBD1 aligns across 7 bases. V was pared by 5 bases and J by 8 bases, with 11 bases of the junction left unmatched. Germline V gene data show CDR1 as SGHTA and CDR2 as FQGNSA. This CDR3 has 15 residues. CDR3 amino acids: CASSLRGPGGEKLFF. CDR3 nucleotide sequence: TGTGCCAGCAGCCTAAGGGGGCCGGGCGGGGAAAAACTGTTTTTT.

The chain joins TRBV5-6 to TRBJ2-2; 10 bases align to TRBD1. Germline trimming cut 1 base from V and 7 bases from J; bases unmatched to any gene: 4. Per the germline V gene, CDR1 is SGHDT and CDR2 is YYEEEE. This CDR3 comprises 15 residues. This CDR3 reads CASSLRQGAFGELFF. The CDR3, as DNA: TGTGCCAGCAGCTTGAGACAGGGGGCTTTCGGGGAGCTGTTTTTT. Full variable domain (remainder filled in from reference TRBV5-6 and TRBJ2-2): DAGVTQSPTHLIKTRGQQVTLRCSPKSGHDTVSWYQQALGQGPQFIFQYYEEEERQRGNFPDRFSGHQFPNYSSELNVNALLLGDSALYLCASSLRQGAFGELFFGEGSRLTVL.

This chain uses TRBV2 with TRBJ2-7, with 8 bases matching TRBD2. Germline CDR1 SNHLY, CDR2 FYNNEI. This CDR3 has 20 amino acids. With V trimmed by 0 bases and J by 4 bases, 20 bases remained unmatched. The CDR3 nucleotides read TGTGCCAGCAGTGAAGCGTATATGGCTAGCGGGCCACCCGGCCGGTACGAGCAGTACTTC. This codes for CASSEAYMASGPPGRYEQYF.

The rearrangement joins TRBV27 to TRBJ2-1, with 8 bases lining up with TRBD1. Germline lookup yields CDR1 MNHEY and CDR2 SMNVEV (reference sequence). Trimming removed 3 bases from V and 7 bases from J; junction bases left unmatched: 8. The CDR3 has 15 amino acids. Here the CDR3 DNA reads TGTGCCAGCAGTTTTTCGGACAGGGAGTTTAATGAGCAGTTCTTC. Protein sequence: CASSFSDREFNEQFF.

The chain is built from TRBV11-3 and TRBJ2-1; TRBD2 aligns across 9 bases. The V and J ends lost 4 bases and 3 bases, in that order; junction bases with no gene match: 10. In germline, CDR1 is SGHNT, CDR2 YENEEA. CDR3 length equals 17 residues. The CDR3 loop is CASSSSTSGRYYNEQFF. CDR3 nucleotides: TGTGCCAGCAGCTCCTCGACTAGCGGACGATACTACAATGAGCAGTTCTTC. The variable domain in full, with the rest retrieved from reference TRBV11-3 and TRBJ2-1, is EAGVVQSPRYKIIEKKQPVAFWCNPISGHNTLYWYLQNLGQGPELLIRYENEEAVDDSQLPKDRFSAERLKGVDSTLKIQPAELGDSAVYLCASSSSTSGRYYNEQFFGPGTRLTVL.

The chain combines TRBV11-3 with TRBJ2-7; D gene ambiguous. V was trimmed by 2 bases and J by 7 bases, leaving 9 bases between them. Germline loops: CDR1 SGHNT, CDR2 YENEEA. The CDR3 is 12 amino acids. The CDR3 DNA reads as TGTGCCAGCAGCTTAAACAGTTGGGAGCAGTACTTC. Translation: CASSLNSWEQYF.

This chain links TRBV13 with TRBJ1-5; unclear D gene. Looked up from germline, CDR1 is PRHDT and CDR2 is FYEKMQ (reference sequence). V was pared by 0 bases and J by 6 bases, with 6 bases between. CDR3 length equals 13 residues. CDR3: CASSLGSGQPQHF. The DNA of the CDR3 is TGTGCCAGCAGCTTAGGTTCCGGTCAGCCCCAGCATTTT.

This clone was recorded a few times. The V and J genes are TRBV19 and TRBJ1-1, with 8 bases that match TRBD1. The germline V gene has CDR1 LNHDA and CDR2 SQIVND (reference sequence). The CDR3 has 14 residues. J was trimmed by 3 bases and V by 3 bases; bases with no gene match: 3. CDR3 residues: CASSMGQAYTEAFF. Here the CDR3 DNA reads TGTGCCAGTAGTATGGGACAGGCCTACACTGAAGCTTTCTTT.

The genes are TRBV9 and TRBJ2-2; D gene uncertain. V lost 6 bases, J lost 5 bases, and 5 bases lay in between. Germline V lookup: CDR1 SGDLS, CDR2 YYNGEE. This CDR3 spans 11 amino acids. As DNA, the CDR3 is TGTGCCAGCATGAGTACCGGGGAGCTGTTTTTT. Its protein product is CASMSTGELFF.

The chain links TRBV6-1 to TRBJ2-2; tentative D call: TRBD1 (6 bases). Germline loops: CDR1 MNHNS, CDR2 SASEGT. V was pared by 7 bases and J by 3 bases, with 12 bases between. The CDR3 consists of 14 residues. As DNA, the CDR3 is TGTGCCAGCACCAGACAGGTAGACACCGGGGAGCTGTTTTTT. Translation: CASTRQVDTGELFF.

This chain joins TRBV2 and TRBJ2-3; 10 bases are shared with TRBD2. V lost 11 bases and J lost 1; bases outside the gene matches: 12. Germline CDR1 reads SNHLY; CDR2 reads FYNNEI. The CDR3 is made up of 16 amino acids. DNA of the CDR3: TGTGCCGCAGTCCAACCAGCGGGAGGGCGCACAGATACGCAGTATTTT. It codes for CAAVQPAGGRTDTQYF.

V gene TRBV7-9 combines with J gene TRBJ1-2; 7 bases map to TRBD1. V lost 5 bases to trimming and J lost 3 bases; unmatched junction nucleotides: 9. The CDR3 is 15 amino acids. CDR1 and CDR2 from the germline V gene are SEHNR and FQNEAQ (reference sequence). CDR3 loop: CASSTDREYDYGYTF. In nucleotides, the CDR3 is TGTGCCAGCAGCACCGACAGGGAATATGACTATGGCTACACCTTC.

The chain uses TRBV7-3 and TRBJ2-1; unclear D gene. Per the germline V gene, CDR1 is SGHTA and CDR2 is FQGTGA. The CDR3 totals 14 residues. V gave up 1 base and J gave up 2 bases, with 6 bases separating them. The CDR3 DNA is TGTGCCAGCAGCTTAAGCTCAGCCTACAATGAGCAGTTCTTC. Translated, it gives CASSLSSAYNEQFF.

The rearrangement joins TRBV9 to TRBJ1-1; TRBD1 aligns across 8 bases. The CDR3 loop spans 13 amino acids. Per germline, CDR1 SGDLS and CDR2 YYNGEE. The V segment lost 4 bases and the J segment 10 bases; nucleotides outside the gene matches: 9. The CDR3 coding sequence is TGTGCCAGCAGCCCAGGGACAGGTACAGGAGCTTTCTTT. It specifies CASSPGTGTGAFF.

This clone has a single count. CDR3 residues: CAISEPTSGKVAGELFF. The CDR3, as DNA: TGTGCCATCAGTGAGCCCACTAGCGGGAAAGTTGCCGGGGAGCTGTTTTTT. This sequence joins TRBV10-3 and TRBJ2-2; 10 bases match TRBD2. Germline V gene data show CDR1 as ENHRY and CDR2 as SYGVKD. After removal of 2 bases from V and 6 bases from J, the junction contained 9 bases not matched to a gene. CDR3 length equals 17 residues.

The J gene is TRBJ2-1, the V gene TRBV14, with a tentative D call TRBD2 (5 bases). Trimming removed 1 base from V and 8 bases from J, with 12 bases in between. Germline assignment: CDR1 SGHDN and CDR2 FVKESK. The length of the CDR3 is 14 residues. CDR3 nucleotides: TGTGCCAGCAGCCAAGTTCGAATGAGGGATGAGCAGTTCTTC. This gives the protein CASSQVRMRDEQFF.

The chain employs TRBV27 and TRBJ2-7; D might be TRBD1 (6 bases). Germline loops: CDR1 MNHEY, CDR2 SMNVEV (reference sequence). This CDR3 is 14 amino acids long. The V and J ends lost 2 bases and 5 bases respectively, with 13 bases between them. In DNA, the CDR3 is TGTGCCAGCAGTTTAGGGGCAGGGGACAACGAGCAGTACTTC. The encoded protein is CASSLGAGDNEQYF.